The 32 T cell receptor beta chains presented below share a single source sample, sequenced in a study of beta chain features in type 1 diabetes. Investigators reverse transcribed all isolated RNA, so they sequenced expressed TCRB transcripts. Data came from immunoSEQ multiplex PCR; TCRdb stores just in-frame clones and leaves some out. This sample has roughly 170,000 clones, with roughly an eighth found just once. Sequences were obtained from central memory CD4+ T cells from blood. All receptors derive from a woman under 30 in good health.

This clone has ten or more counts. This chain joins TRBV29-1 and TRBJ2-6; 8 bases align to TRBD1. The CDR3 is made up of 15 amino acids. CDR1 and CDR2 from the germline V gene are SQVTM and ANQGSEA. V lost 2 bases to trimming and J lost 1 base; unmatched junction nucleotides: 1. CDR3 nucleotide sequence: TGCAGCGTTGAACGGACAGGGTCTGGGGCCAACGTCCTGACTTTC. Protein: CSVERTGSGANVLTF. Variable domain in full (rest from reference TRBV29-1 and TRBJ2-6): SAVISQKPSRDICQRGTSLTIQCQVDSQVTMMFWYRQQPGQSLTLIATANQGSEATYESGFVIDKFPISRPNLTFSTLTVSNMSPEDSSIYLCSVERTGSGANVLTFGAGSRLTVL.

This clone was observed a handful of times. The genes are TRBV19 and TRBJ2-5; TRBD2 matches at 7 bases. Germline assignment: CDR1 LNHDA and CDR2 SQIVND (reference sequence). With 3 bases clipped from V and 1 base from J, the junction kept 2 bases outside the gene matches. The CDR3 is made up of 14 amino acids. This CDR3 is CASSIRLAQETQYF. In nucleotides, the CDR3 is TGTGCCAGTAGTATCCGACTAGCCCAAGAGACCCAGTACTTC.

There are a few counts of this clone. This chain links TRBV10-3 with TRBJ2-7; D possibly corresponds to TRBD2 (5 bases). The germline gives CDR1 ENHRY, CDR2 SYGVKD. V was trimmed by 3 bases and J by 3 bases, leaving 12 bases between them. The CDR3 spans 14 residues. Here the CDR3 reads CAISDKGRGYEQYF. The CDR3 DNA reads as TGTGCCATCAGTGACAAGGGTCGGGGCTACGAGCAGTACTTC.

This clone was recorded at least ten times. The V and J genes are TRBV18 and TRBJ2-7; possible D gene TRBD2, 6 bases. The CDR3 loop spans 17 amino acids. Trimming left V 3 bases short and J 0 bases short, with 18 bases between. Germline CDR1 is KGHSH and CDR2 is LQKENI. For the CDR3, the DNA is TGTGCCAGCTCACCTTATCTTGCGGGACGGGACTCCTACGAGCAGTACTTC. It encodes CASSPYLAGRDSYEQYF.

V usage is TRBV6-4 and J usage is TRBJ2-7; 10 positions match TRBD1. CDR1 is MRHNA and CDR2 is SNTAGT in the germline V gene. The CDR3 extends over 13 amino acids. J lost 9 bases, V lost 3 bases, and 5 bases had no gene match. CDR3 bases: TGTGCCAGCAGTGAAGAGACAGGGGGCAGGCAGTACTTC. It is translated as CASSEETGGRQYF.

This chain joins TRBV30 and TRBJ1-1, with TRBD1 as a possible D gene (5 bases). The germline gives CDR1 GTSNPN, CDR2 SVGIG (reference sequence). Trimming stripped 4 bases from V and 5 bases from J, with 14 bases between. The CDR3 is 13 residues long. In DNA form, the CDR3 reads TGTGCCTGGATTGGGGCCGGGAGGACTGAAGCTTTCTTT. Translating gives CAWIGAGRTEAFF.

This clone came up a few times. This chain uses TRBV18 with TRBJ2-5; 9 bases align to TRBD1. The CDR3 runs to 13 residues. The germline gives CDR1 KGHSH, CDR2 LQKENI. Unmatched junction bases numbered 3, after V lost 6 bases and J lost 4 bases. The CDR3 DNA is TGTGCCAGCTCGTCGGGACAGGGAGAGACCCAGTACTTC. This sequence encodes CASSSGQGETQYF.

This clone occurred a few times. The CDR3 DNA reads TGCAGCGTCCGGCAGCGGGAGGGCTTCAATGAGCAGTTCTTC. It specifies CSVRQREGFNEQFF. The chain combines TRBV29-1 with TRBJ2-1, with TRBD2 identical over 10 bases. V shed 6 bases, J shed 6 bases, and the junction held 8 bases outside the gene matches. This CDR3 is built from 14 residues. From germline, CDR1 is SQVTM and CDR2 ANQGSEA.

This clone was observed a handful of times. The rearrangement joins TRBV7-2 to TRBJ1-5, with D perhaps TRBD1 (5 bases). The germline V and J ends were trimmed by 5 bases and 0 bases, with 14 bases remaining between them. The germline V gene has CDR1 SGHTA and CDR2 FQGNSA. This CDR3 has 16 residues. This CDR3 is CASSRAGVYSNQPQHF. The CDR3 coding sequence is TGTGCCAGCAGCCGAGCGGGGGTCTATAGCAATCAGCCCCAGCATTTT.

This clone was picked up a small number of times. The DNA for the CDR3 is TGTGCCAGCAGTTCAAGACCCGGGAGCTCCTACGAGCAGTACTTC. Its protein product is CASSSRPGSSYEQYF. The chain joins TRBV6-5 to TRBJ2-7, with a weak D call TRBD2 (6 bases). This CDR3 region has 15 residues. The V end was cut by 4 bases, the J end by 0 bases, with 13 bases between. Germline V gene sequence: CDR1 MNHEY, CDR2 SVGAGI.

This clone was seen only a few times. This chain uses TRBV5-1 with TRBJ2-6; possible D gene TRBD1, 6 bases. The ends were cut back, 6 bases at V and 0 bases at J, with 7 bases in the middle. Germline V gene lookup returns CDR1 SGHRS and CDR2 YFSETQ. This CDR3 is built from 14 residues. CDR3 nucleotides: TGCGCCAGCATGGGGGCCTCTGGGGCCAACGTCCTGACTTTC. It translates to CASMGASGANVLTF.

The table lists this clone with a few counts. This chain joins TRBV11-2 and TRBJ2-1; 7 bases agree with TRBD1. The CDR3 length is 16 residues. V shed 5 bases and J 5 bases; nucleotides not matched to a gene: 12. Germline CDR1 and CDR2: SGHAT and FQNNGV. The CDR3 DNA reads TGTGCCAGCAGCAGTCAACCGGGACAGTCAAACAATGAGCAGTTCTTC. This codes for CASSSQPGQSNNEQFF.

This CDR3 reads CATSRDLGSGEQYF. In DNA form, the CDR3 reads TGTGCCACCAGCAGAGATTTAGGGAGCGGCGAGCAGTACTTC. This chain connects TRBV15 to TRBJ2-7; D is possibly TRBD2 (5 bases). This CDR3 is built from 14 residues. Germline V gene data show CDR1 as LNHNV and CDR2 as YYDKDF (reference sequence). With 0 bases removed from V and 6 bases from J, the gap between germline ends came to 12 bases.

This chain links TRBV5-1 with TRBJ2-7; TRBD1 agrees at 8 bases. The CDR3 has 14 residues. Germline values: CDR1 SGHRS, CDR2 YFSETQ. After removal of 4 bases from V and 5 bases from J, the junction contained 8 bases not matched to a gene. CDR3 DNA: TGCGCCAGCAGCCGCGGACAGGGTGGAAACGAGCAGTACTTC. The encoded protein is CASSRGQGGNEQYF.

This clone was seen once. The chain recombines TRBV27 with TRBJ1-2; 7 positions match TRBD1. Germline values: CDR1 MNHEY, CDR2 SMNVEV (reference sequence). After removal of 5 bases from V and 8 bases from J, the junction contained 11 bases not matched to a gene. The CDR3 sequence is 14 residues long. CDR3 DNA sequence: TGTGCCAGCAGTACAGGGGCCCGGTCGGGGGGCTACACCTTC. It yields the protein CASSTGARSGGYTF.

The chain joins TRBV10-3 to TRBJ2-7, with no clear D. Deletions cut 4 bases from V and 5 bases from J, with 12 bases between. The CDR3 has 13 amino acids. Per the germline V gene, CDR1 is ENHRY and CDR2 is SYGVKD. CDR3 amino acids: CAISVFTSNEQYF. The CDR3 region has the DNA TGTGCCATCAGTGTTTTTACCAGTAACGAGCAGTACTTC.

Only a few counts were recorded for this clone. The rearrangement links TRBV30 to TRBJ1-4; 7 bases are a match to TRBD1. J gave up 7 bases and V 4 bases, and 6 bases lay outside the gene matches. This CDR3 spans 13 amino acids. CDR1 and CDR2 (germline): GTSNPN, SVGIG (reference sequence). CDR3 amino acids: CAWTSGGSEKLFF. CDR3 in DNA: TGTGCCTGGACCTCAGGGGGGAGTGAAAAACTGTTTTTT.

This clone was seen more than once but under ten times. Other DNA variants within this sample encode the same CDR3. The chain joins TRBV20-1 to TRBJ2-1; no clear D. CDR3 length: 10 amino acids. V was trimmed by 5 bases and J by 5 bases, leaving 4 bases between them. Germline assignment: CDR1 DFQATT and CDR2 SNEGSKA (reference sequence). The CDR3 here is CSASDNEQFF. In nucleotides, the CDR3 is TGCAGTGCTTCAGACAATGAGCAGTTCTTC.

This clone was observed once. CDR3: CASSLGQYPTYGYTF. The CDR3 DNA is TGTGCCAGCTCACTCGGACAGTACCCTACATATGGCTACACCTTC. The chain joins TRBV18 to TRBJ1-2; perhaps TRBD1 as D (6 bases). Germline-derived CDR1 and CDR2 are KGHSH and LQKENI. There are 15 residues in the CDR3. Trimming took 4 bases from V and 5 from J, leaving 17 bases between them. Full variable domain (outside the CDR3, taken from reference TRBV18 and TRBJ1-2): NAGVMQNPRHLVRRRGQEARLRCSPMKGHSHVYWYRQLPEEGLKFMVYLQKENIIDESGMPKERFSAEFPKEGPSILRIQQVVRGDSAAYFCASSLGQYPTYGYTFGSGTRLTVV.

This clone has a count of ten or more. The chain uses TRBV4-2 and TRBJ2-3; 9 nucleotides align to TRBD2. The V segment lost 3 bases and the J segment 2 bases; nucleotides outside the gene matches: 3. Germline V gene data show CDR1 as LGHNA and CDR2 as YNFKEQ. The CDR3 has 15 residues. In DNA, the CDR3 is TGTGCCAGCAGCCAGGGCGGGAGGGACACAGATACGCAGTATTTT. Translated: CASSQGGRDTDTQYF.

This chain connects TRBV18 to TRBJ2-3; 8 bases line up with TRBD2. The CDR3 has 16 amino acids. Germline V CDR1 and CDR2: KGHSH, LQKENI. The junction had 7 bases not matched to a gene; V was cut back by 4 bases and J by 1 base. The CDR3 is CASSRNPTSGTDTQYF. CDR3 DNA sequence: TGTGCCAGCTCACGCAACCCGACTAGCGGCACAGATACGCAGTATTTT.

This clone was seen more than once but under ten times. The rearrangement links TRBV28 to TRBJ2-3, with TRBD2 matching over 14 bases. CDR1 MDHEN and CDR2 SYDVKM come from the germline V gene. The ends lost 5 bases at V and 5 bases at J; junction bases unmatched: 6. This CDR3 is built from 16 residues. DNA for the CDR3: TGTGCCAGCAGTCGACTAGCGGGAGGGAGGGTAGATACGCAGTATTTT. This sequence encodes CASSRLAGGRVDTQYF.

V usage is TRBV2 and J usage is TRBJ1-3; 8 bases are a match to TRBD1. The CDR3 is 14 residues long. J gave up 4 bases and V 6 bases, and 5 bases lay outside the gene matches. Germline CDR1 reads SNHLY; CDR2 reads FYNNEI. DNA of the CDR3: TGTGCCAGCAGACAGACAGGGGTGGGAAACACCATATATTTT. It yields the protein CASRQTGVGNTIYF.

This clone was observed a few times. The chain has TRBV7-9 and TRBJ2-3; 9 positions match TRBD2. CDR1 is SEHNR, CDR2 FQNEAQ, per germline (reference sequence). Trimming at V came to 4 bases and at J to 4 bases, leaving 6 bases not matched to a gene. The CDR3 has 15 amino acids. The CDR3 DNA is TGTGCCAGCAGCTACCTAGCGGGATTTTCAGATACGCAGTATTTT. Residues: CASSYLAGFSDTQYF.

The chain is built from TRBV6-6 and TRBJ2-2; 10 nucleotides match TRBD2. Unmatched junction bases numbered 6, after V lost 7 bases and J lost 1 base. Per germline, CDR1 MNHNY and CDR2 SVGAGI (reference sequence). The CDR3 is 16 residues long. The CDR3 nucleotides are TGTGCCAGCACCAAGCGGGAGGGGAAGAACACCGGGGAGCTGTTTTTT. It is translated as CASTKREGKNTGELFF.

The rearrangement uses TRBV6-5 and TRBJ2-7; the D gene could be TRBD1 or TRBD2 (5 bases each). Germline V gives CDR1 MNHEY, CDR2 SVGAGI. V lost 10 bases, J lost 3 bases, and 13 bases lay in between. The CDR3 loop spans 12 amino acids. CDR3 sequence reads: CATRATSYEQYF. The CDR3 nucleotides read TGTGCCACCAGGGCCACTAGCTACGAGCAGTACTTC.

The chain carries TRBV12-5 and TRBJ2-1; 8 nucleotides agree with TRBD2. The CDR3 has 15 residues. CDR1 and CDR2 (germline): LGHNT, FRNRAP. V gave up 7 bases and J gave up 6 bases; unmatched junction bases: 11. The CDR3 coding sequence is TGTGCTAGTGCCCCCCCGGGACTAGGATCCAATGAGCAGTTCTTC. This codes for CASAPPGLGSNEQFF.

This chain links TRBV28 with TRBJ2-5, with 12 bases fitting TRBD1. Looked up from germline, CDR1 is MDHEN and CDR2 is SYDVKM. V trimming: 6 bases; J trimming: 4 bases; junction bases outside the gene matches: 6. This CDR3 is built from 15 residues. Here the CDR3 DNA reads TGTGCCAGCAGGACCCGGGACAGGGGGCGAGAGACCCAGTACTTC. Translating it yields CASRTRDRGRETQYF.

The chain links TRBV6-1 to TRBJ1-2; weak D call: TRBD1 (6 bases). There are 14 residues in the CDR3. V lost 6 bases and J lost 3, with 14 bases in between. Germline CDR1 reads MNHNS; CDR2 reads SASEGT. The CDR3 DNA reads as TGTGCCAGCAGGGCCGGGGGGCAGGACTATGGCTACACCTTC. Amino acids: CASRAGGQDYGYTF.

The chain joins TRBV7-2 to TRBJ2-5; 7 bases line up with TRBD2. Germline V gives CDR1 SGHTA, CDR2 FQGNSA. V was clipped by 7 bases and J by 1 base; unmatched bases: 6. This CDR3 is built from 14 residues. The CDR3 loop reads CASTQGGVQETQYF. DNA of the CDR3: TGTGCCAGCACCCAGGGAGGGGTCCAAGAGACCCAGTACTTC.

The CDR3 sequence is CASNSKGEGRTQYF. CDR3 coding DNA: TGTGCCAGCAACTCAAAGGGGGAAGGGAGGACCCAGTACTTC. The chain has TRBV11-2 and TRBJ2-5, with a tentative D call TRBD1 (6 bases). CDR1 SGHAT and CDR2 FQNNGV come from the germline V gene. The CDR3 sequence is 14 residues long. The V and J ends lost 7 bases and 7 bases respectively, with 19 bases between them.

V is TRBV14 and J is TRBJ2-5; D possibly corresponds to TRBD1 (7 bases). The CDR3 runs 15 residues. V was shortened by 1 base and J by 2 bases, with 11 bases between the two germline ends. In germline, CDR1 is SGHDN, CDR2 FVKESK. The CDR3, as DNA: TGTGCCAGCAGCCAAGGGGGGGACAGTCAAGAGACCCAGTACTTC. This codes for CASSQGGDSQETQYF. The full variable domain, with the rest looked up from reference TRBV14 and TRBJ2-5, is EAGVTQFPSHSVIEKGQTVTLRCDPISGHDNLYWYRRVMGKEIKFLLHFVKESKQDESGMPNNRFLAERTGGTYSTLKVQPAELEDSGVYFCASSQGGDSQETQYFGPGTRLLVL.